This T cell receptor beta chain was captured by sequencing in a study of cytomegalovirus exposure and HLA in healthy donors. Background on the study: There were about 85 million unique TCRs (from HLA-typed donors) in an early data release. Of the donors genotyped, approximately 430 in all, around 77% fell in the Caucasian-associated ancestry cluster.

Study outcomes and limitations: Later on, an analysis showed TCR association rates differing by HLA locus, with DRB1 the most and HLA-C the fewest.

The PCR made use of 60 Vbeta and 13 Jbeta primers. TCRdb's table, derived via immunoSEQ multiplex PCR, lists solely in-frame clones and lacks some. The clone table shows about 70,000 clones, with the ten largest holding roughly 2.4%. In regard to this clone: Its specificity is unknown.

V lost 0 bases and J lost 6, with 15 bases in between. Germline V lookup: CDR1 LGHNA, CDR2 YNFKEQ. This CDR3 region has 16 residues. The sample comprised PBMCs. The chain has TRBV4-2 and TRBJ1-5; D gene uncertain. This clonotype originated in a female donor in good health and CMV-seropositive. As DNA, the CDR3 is TGTGCCAGCAGCCAAGAGTTCGGGGAAGGAGGTCAGCCCCAGCATTTT. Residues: CASSQEFGEGGQPQHF.